Sequencing of this TCR beta chain was carried out in a study of early T cells in non-severe SARS-CoV-2 infection. The CDR3 extends over 14 amino acids. CDR1 is SGHTA, CDR2 FQGNSA, per germline. J was trimmed by 2 bases and V by 5 bases; bases with no gene match: 5. The sample holds many counts of this clonotype. Attached unique molecular identifiers marked individual cDNA molecules. One entry per CDR3 protein, called by TCRdb with MiXCR from the 5' RACE reads. The sample lists 56,000 or so distinct CDR3 sequences; over 9.5% were seen once. Sequenced sample: whole blood. The source is an adult who was a healthcare worker with PCR-confirmed SARS-CoV-2 infection or an uninfected control (not recorded which). This chain uses TRBV7-2 with TRBJ2-7, with 8 bases that match TRBD1. DNA for the CDR3: TGTGCCAGCAGCCGGGGACAGGCAACCTACGAGCAGTACTTC. Protein: CASSRGQATYEQYF. Full variable domain (rest looked up from reference TRBV7-2 and TRBJ2-7): GAGVSQSPSNKVTEKGKDVELRCDPISGHTALYWYRQSLGQGLEFLIYFQGNSAPDKSGLPSDRFSAERTGGSVSTLTIQRTQQEDSAVYLCASSRGQATYEQYFGPGTRLTVT.